The rows below give T cell receptor beta chains drawn from one sample of a study of T cell repertoires in cytomegalovirus infection. TCRdb re-analysed the reads in MiXCR, keeping a single row per CDR3 protein. The sample holds about 89,000 distinct CDR3 sequences, approximately 30% seen once. These receptors have no identified antigens. Sequencing was performed on CD8+ T cells from cultured PBMCs, taken from culture after CMV antigen stimulation. These receptors were taken from a human donor in good health (CMV status not recorded). Some clones in this sample may be carry-over from other donors' samples. CDR3s include the opening cysteine and the closing phenylalanine or tryptophan. The D gene is left open where the match is weak. Size tells how often a clone was seen (once, few, many) or the class of an expanded clone, and some rows leave it out.

j_call clone_size v_call d_call cdr3_aa cdr3_nt
TRBJ1-1 many TRBV2 TRBD1 CASSDGQARTEAFF TGTGCCAGCAGTGACGGACAGGCCCGGACTGAAGCTTTCTTT
TRBJ2-3 many TRBV7-6 TRBD2 CASSLIVAGEDFTDTQYF TGTGCCAGCAGCTTAATCGTCGCGGGGGAGGACTTCACAGATACGCAGTATTTT
TRBJ1-1 few TRBV12-3/TRBV12-4 - CATRGGAEAFF TGTGCCACGAGGGGGGGAGCTGAAGCTTTCTTT
TRBJ2-5 - TRBV5-4 - CASSLRAVETQYF TGTGCCAGCAGCTTGAGGGCCGTGGAGACCCAGTACTTC
TRBJ1-2 few TRBV4-1 - CASSQDEGMIYGYTF TGCGCCAGCAGCCAAGACGAGGGGATGATCTATGGCTACACCTTC
TRBJ1-1 few TRBV27 TRBD1 CASSLNRGTEAFF TGTGCCAGCAGTTTAAACAGGGGTACTGAAGCTTTCTTT
TRBJ2-1 many TRBV7-8 TRBD2 CASSLALAREATGEQFF TGTGCCAGCAGCTTAGCGCTGGCGCGGGAGGCCACGGGTGAGCAGTTCTTC
TRBJ2-7 few TRBV11-2 - CASSFGGIGVGYEQYF TGTGCCAGCAGCTTTGGGGGGATTGGTGTGGGCTACGAGCAGTACTTC
TRBJ2-7 once TRBV15 TRBD1 CATAAGQGYEQYF TGTGCCACCGCGGCGGGACAGGGGTACGAGCAGTACTTC
TRBJ1-2 many TRBV28 - CASRASSPPRAYGYTF TGTGCCAGCCGGGCATCTAGCCCACCTAGGGCCTATGGCTACACCTTC
TRBJ2-2 few TRBV7-9 - CASSPAPFKELFF TGTGCCAGCAGCCCAGCTCCATTTAAGGAGCTGTTTTTT
TRBJ2-7 few TRBV7-6 - CASSPAGQSYEQYF TGTGCCAGCAGCCCAGCGGGACAGTCCTACGAGCAGTACTTC
TRBJ2-5 - TRBV9 - CASSVDAGFDQETQYF TGTGCCAGCAGCGTAGATGCAGGTTTCGATCAAGAGACCCAGTACTTC
TRBJ1-2 - TRBV12-3/TRBV12-4 TRBD1 CASSQPGTAKNYGYTF TGTGCCAGCAGTCAACCAGGGACAGCAAAGAACTATGGCTACACCTTC
TRBJ1-1 - TRBV14 TRBD1 CASGGGATGSNTEAFF TGTGCCAGCGGAGGGGGGGCGACAGGGAGTAACACTGAAGCTTTCTTT
TRBJ2-7 few TRBV7-9 - CASSWATSYEQYF TGTGCCAGCAGCTGGGCCACGAGCTACGAGCAGTACTTC
TRBJ2-1 - TRBV6-2/TRBV6-3 TRBD2 CASSRGLAGGREQFF TGTGCCAGCAGCCGTGGACTAGCGGGGGGGCGTGAGCAGTTCTTC
TRBJ1-6 - TRBV25-1 - CASSTLGGANSPLHF TGTGCCAGCAGTACCTTGGGGGGAGCCAACTCACCCCTCCACTTT
TRBJ1-1 many TRBV28 - CASNGFAAEAFF TGTGCCTCTAATGGGTTTGCCGCTGAAGCTTTCTTT
TRBJ2-7 - TRBV11-2 TRBD1 CASSGMTGSTYEQYF TGTGCCAGCAGCGGGATGACAGGGTCCACCTACGAGCAGTACTTC
TRBJ1-1 - TRBV7-8 - CASSLVGASTEAFF TGTGCCAGCAGCTTAGTTGGGGCTAGCACTGAAGCTTTCTTT
TRBJ2-5 few TRBV11-1 - CASSPTGTLVYQETQYF TGTGCCAGCAGCCCAACCGGGACCCTAGTGTACCAAGAGACCCAGTACTTC
TRBJ2-2 many TRBV7-6 TRBD2 CASSPALSREGGELFF TGTGCCAGCAGCCCGGCTCTTTCGAGGGAGGGCGGGGAGCTGTTTTTT
TRBJ1-1 many TRBV7-2 - CASSPTATGRNTEAFF TGTGCCAGCAGCCCCACCGCAACAGGGAGGAACACTGAAGCTTTCTTT
TRBJ2-7 many TRBV27 TRBD1 CASSLGTAYEQYF TGTGCCAGCAGTTTAGGGACAGCCTACGAGCAGTACTTC
TRBJ2-1 few TRBV7-9 TRBD2 CASPTSGRPEYNEQFF TGTGCCAGCCCGACTAGCGGGCGGCCCGAGTACAATGAGCAGTTCTTC
TRBJ1-2 - TRBV6-5 - CASAPGFGANYGYTF TGTGCCAGCGCCCCCGGGTTCGGGGCTAACTATGGCTACACCTTC
TRBJ1-4 once TRBV2 - CASSSLKGSNEKLFF TGTGCCAGCAGTTCTCTCAAGGGGTCTAATGAAAAACTGTTTTTT
TRBJ2-5 many TRBV7-7 TRBD2 CASSLALSLAGSKETQYF TGTGCCAGCAGCTTAGCCCTCTCCCTAGCGGGGAGCAAAGAGACCCAGTACTTC
TRBJ2-3 many TRBV11-2 TRBD1 CASSPGGSSTDTQYF TGTGCCAGCAGCCCAGGGGGTTCTAGCACAGATACGCAGTATTTT
TRBJ2-7 many TRBV7-9 - CASSFVYSYEQYF TGTGCCAGCAGCTTTGTCTATTCCTACGAGCAGTACTTC
TRBJ1-2 - TRBV20-1 - CSASPHIQGPDNYGYTF TGCAGTGCTAGCCCTCACATCCAGGGCCCAGATAACTATGGCTACACCTTC
TRBJ2-5 - TRBV6-6 TRBD1 CASSYSGTEETQYF TGTGCCAGCAGTTACTCCGGGACAGAAGAGACCCAGTACTTC
TRBJ2-1 few TRBV20-1 TRBD1 CSAGDPGQGAREQFF TGCAGTGCTGGGGATCCGGGACAGGGGGCGCGAGAGCAGTTCTTC
TRBJ2-7 many TRBV7-2 TRBD2 CASSLAGVGAGEQYF TGTGCCAGCAGTTTAGCGGGGGTGGGCGCCGGCGAGCAGTACTTC
TRBJ2-2 once TRBV4-1 - CASSQVRGAGELFF TGCGCCAGCAGCCAAGTTAGAGGGGCCGGGGAGCTGTTTTTT
TRBJ1-5 - TRBV11-1 - CASSSDGNSNQPQHF TGTGCCAGCAGCTCGGACGGAAATAGCAATCAGCCCCAGCATTTT
TRBJ2-7 - TRBV2 TRBD1 CASSFYRQGRYEQYF TGTGCCAGCAGTTTCTATCGACAGGGGAGGTACGAGCAGTACTTC
TRBJ2-1 - TRBV7-6 - CASSLGAVSGNEQFF TGTGCCAGCAGCTTAGGCGCGGTTTCCGGCAATGAGCAGTTCTTC
TRBJ1-6 - TRBV7-3 - CASSLGRGNSPLHF TGTGCCAGCAGCTTGGGACGGGGTAATTCACCCCTCCACTTT
TRBJ2-3 - TRBV9 TRBD1 CASSGGDRATDTQYF TGTGCCAGCAGCGGGGGGGACAGGGCCACAGATACGCAGTATTTT
TRBJ1-2 few TRBV11-1 - CASSSSWGWLSYGYTF TGTGCCAGCAGCTCCTCGTGGGGCTGGCTTTCCTATGGCTACACCTTC
TRBJ2-2 - TRBV20-1 - CSAGQKNTGELFF TGCAGTGCTGGACAGAAGAACACCGGGGAGCTGTTTTTT
TRBJ2-7 - TRBV27 - CASSLQGNYEQYF TGTGCCAGCAGTTTACAGGGGAACTACGAGCAGTACTTC
TRBJ2-2 few TRBV5-4 TRBD2 CASSPGGLAGGSTGELFF TGTGCCAGCAGCCCGGGAGGGCTAGCGGGGGGCAGTACCGGGGAGCTGTTTTTT